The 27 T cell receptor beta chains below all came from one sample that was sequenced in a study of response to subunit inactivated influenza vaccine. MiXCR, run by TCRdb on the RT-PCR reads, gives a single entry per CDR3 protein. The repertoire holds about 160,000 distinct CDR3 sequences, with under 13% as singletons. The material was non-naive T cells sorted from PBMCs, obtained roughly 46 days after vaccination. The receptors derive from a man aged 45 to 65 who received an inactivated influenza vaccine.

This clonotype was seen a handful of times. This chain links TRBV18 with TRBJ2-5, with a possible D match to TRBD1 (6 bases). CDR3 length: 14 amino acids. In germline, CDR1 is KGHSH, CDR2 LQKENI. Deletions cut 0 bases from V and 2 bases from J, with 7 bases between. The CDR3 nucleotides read TGTGCCAGCTCACCACCTCAGGGGCAAGAGACCCAGTACTTC. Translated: CASSPPQGQETQYF.

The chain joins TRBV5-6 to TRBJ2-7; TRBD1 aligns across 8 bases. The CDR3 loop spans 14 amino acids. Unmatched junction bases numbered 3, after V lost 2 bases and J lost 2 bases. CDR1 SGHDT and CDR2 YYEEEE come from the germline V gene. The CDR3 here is CASSFGQGTYEQYF. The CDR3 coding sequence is TGTGCCAGCAGCTTTGGACAGGGCACCTACGAGCAGTACTTC.

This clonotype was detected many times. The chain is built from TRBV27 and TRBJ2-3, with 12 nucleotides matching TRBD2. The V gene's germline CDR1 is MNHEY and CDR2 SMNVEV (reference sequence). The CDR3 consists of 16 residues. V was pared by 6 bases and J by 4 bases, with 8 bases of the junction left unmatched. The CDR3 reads CASSLGLAGIADTQYF. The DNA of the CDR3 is TGTGCCAGCAGCCTCGGACTAGCGGGGATCGCAGATACGCAGTATTTT.

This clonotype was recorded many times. CDR3 sequence (DNA): TGTGCCAGCAGTTTAAGCCAGAACAATGAGCAGTTCTTC. This sequence encodes CASSLSQNNEQFF. The rearrangement links TRBV12-3 or TRBV12-4 to TRBJ2-1; D uncertain. The germline V and J ends were trimmed by 2 bases and 5 bases, with 7 bases remaining between them. The CDR3 is 13 amino acids.

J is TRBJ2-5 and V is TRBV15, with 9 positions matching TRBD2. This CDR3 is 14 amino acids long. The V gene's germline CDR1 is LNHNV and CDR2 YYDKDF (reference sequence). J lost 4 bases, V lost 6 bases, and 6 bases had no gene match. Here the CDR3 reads CATSGRGGGETQYF. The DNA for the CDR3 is TGTGCCACCAGTGGGCGGGGGGGAGGAGAGACCCAGTACTTC. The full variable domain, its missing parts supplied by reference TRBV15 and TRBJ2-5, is DAMVIQNPRYQVTQFGKPVTLSCSQTLNHNVMYWYQQKSSQAPKLLFHYYDKDFNNEADTPDNFQSRRPNTSFCFLDIRSPGLGDTAMYLCATSGRGGGETQYFGPGTRLLVL.

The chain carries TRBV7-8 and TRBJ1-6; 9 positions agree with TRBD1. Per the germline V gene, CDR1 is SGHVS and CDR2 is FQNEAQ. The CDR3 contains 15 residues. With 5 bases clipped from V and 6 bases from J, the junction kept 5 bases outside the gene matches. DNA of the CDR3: TGTGCCAGCAGCATCCGGACAGGGGTTAATTCACCCCTCCACTTT. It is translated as CASSIRTGVNSPLHF.

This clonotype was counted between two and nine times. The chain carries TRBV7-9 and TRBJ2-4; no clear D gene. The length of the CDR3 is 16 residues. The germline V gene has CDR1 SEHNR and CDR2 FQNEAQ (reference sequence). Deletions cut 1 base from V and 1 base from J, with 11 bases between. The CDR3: CASSLEVPGAKNIQYF. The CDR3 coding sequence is TGTGCCAGCAGCTTAGAGGTACCTGGGGCCAAAAACATTCAGTACTTC.

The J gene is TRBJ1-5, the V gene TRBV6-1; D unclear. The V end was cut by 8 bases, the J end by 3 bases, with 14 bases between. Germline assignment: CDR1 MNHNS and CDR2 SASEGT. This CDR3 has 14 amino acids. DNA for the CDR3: TGTGCCAGCCGCCGTGGGCAGGCCAATCAGCCCCAGCATTTT. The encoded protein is CASRRGQANQPQHF.

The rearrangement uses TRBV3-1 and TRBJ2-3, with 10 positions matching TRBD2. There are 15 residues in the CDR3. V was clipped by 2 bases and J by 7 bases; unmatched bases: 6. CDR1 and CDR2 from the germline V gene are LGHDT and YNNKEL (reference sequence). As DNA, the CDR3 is TGTGCCAGCAGCCAACCTAGCGGGGGTCGGTATACGCAGTATTTT. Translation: CASSQPSGGRYTQYF.

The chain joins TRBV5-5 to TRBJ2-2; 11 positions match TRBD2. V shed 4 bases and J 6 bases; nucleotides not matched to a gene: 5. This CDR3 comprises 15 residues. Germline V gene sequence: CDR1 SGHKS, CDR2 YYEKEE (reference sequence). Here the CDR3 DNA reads TGTGCCAGCAGCAGATATAGCGGGAGGGCCGGGGAGCTGTTTTTT. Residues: CASSRYSGRAGELFF.

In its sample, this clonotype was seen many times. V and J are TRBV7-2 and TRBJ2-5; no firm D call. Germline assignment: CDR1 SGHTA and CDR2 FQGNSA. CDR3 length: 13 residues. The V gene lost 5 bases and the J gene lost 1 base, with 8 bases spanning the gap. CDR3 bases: TGTGCCAGCAGCCCAAGGACCCAAGAGACCCAGTACTTC. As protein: CASSPRTQETQYF.

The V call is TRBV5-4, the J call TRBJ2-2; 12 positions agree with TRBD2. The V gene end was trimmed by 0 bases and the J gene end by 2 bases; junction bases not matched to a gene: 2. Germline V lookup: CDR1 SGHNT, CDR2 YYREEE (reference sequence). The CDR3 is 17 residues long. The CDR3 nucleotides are TGTGCCAGCAGCTTGGGACTAGCGGGAGTTAACACCGGGGAGCTGTTTTTT. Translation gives CASSLGLAGVNTGELFF.

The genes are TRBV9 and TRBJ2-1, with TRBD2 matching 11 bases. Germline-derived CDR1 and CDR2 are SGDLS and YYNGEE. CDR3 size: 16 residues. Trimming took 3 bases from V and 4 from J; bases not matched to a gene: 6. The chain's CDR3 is CASSGGTSGPYNEQFF. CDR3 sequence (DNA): TGTGCCAGCAGCGGGGGGACTAGCGGACCTTACAATGAGCAGTTCTTC.

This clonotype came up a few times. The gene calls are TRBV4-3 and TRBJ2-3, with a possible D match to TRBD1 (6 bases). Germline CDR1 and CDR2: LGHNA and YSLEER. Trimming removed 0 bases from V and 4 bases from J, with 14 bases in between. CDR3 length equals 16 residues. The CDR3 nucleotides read TGCGCCAGCAGCCAAGAGGGCAGGGGAAGGGCAGATACGCAGTATTTT. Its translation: CASSQEGRGRADTQYF.

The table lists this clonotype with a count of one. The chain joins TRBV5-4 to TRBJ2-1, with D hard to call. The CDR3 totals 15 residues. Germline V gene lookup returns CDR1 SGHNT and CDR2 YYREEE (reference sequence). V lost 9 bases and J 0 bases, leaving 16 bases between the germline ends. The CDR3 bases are TGTGCCATGAGCCCCGGGCTCCTCTCCTACAATGAGCAGTTCTTC. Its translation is CAMSPGLLSYNEQFF. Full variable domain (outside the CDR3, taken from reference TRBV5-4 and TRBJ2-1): ETGVTQSPTHLIKTRGQQVTLRCSSQSGHNTVSWYQQALGQGPQFIFQYYREEENGRGNFPPRFSGLQFPNYSSELNVNALELDDSALYLCAMSPGLLSYNEQFFGPGTRLTVL.

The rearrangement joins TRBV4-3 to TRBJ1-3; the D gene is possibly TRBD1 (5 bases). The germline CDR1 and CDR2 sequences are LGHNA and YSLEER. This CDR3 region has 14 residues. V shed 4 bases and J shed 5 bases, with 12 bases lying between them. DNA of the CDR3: TGCGCCAGCAGCCTCACATCGGACAGAAACACCATATATTTT. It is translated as CASSLTSDRNTIYF.

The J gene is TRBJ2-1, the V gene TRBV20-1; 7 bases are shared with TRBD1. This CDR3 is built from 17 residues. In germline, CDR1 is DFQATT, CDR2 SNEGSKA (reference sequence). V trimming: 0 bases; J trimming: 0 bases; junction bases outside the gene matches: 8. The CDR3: CSARDTTGEISYNEQFF. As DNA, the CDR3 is TGCAGTGCTAGAGATACCACAGGGGAAATCTCCTACAATGAGCAGTTCTTC.

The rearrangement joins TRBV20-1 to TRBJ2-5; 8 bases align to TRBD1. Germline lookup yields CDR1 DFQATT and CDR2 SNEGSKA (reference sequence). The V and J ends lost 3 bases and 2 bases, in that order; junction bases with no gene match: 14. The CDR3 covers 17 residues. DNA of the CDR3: TGCAGTGCTAGCCCGAGACCCCAGGGGGCCCTACAAGAGACCCAGTACTTC. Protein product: CSASPRPQGALQETQYF.

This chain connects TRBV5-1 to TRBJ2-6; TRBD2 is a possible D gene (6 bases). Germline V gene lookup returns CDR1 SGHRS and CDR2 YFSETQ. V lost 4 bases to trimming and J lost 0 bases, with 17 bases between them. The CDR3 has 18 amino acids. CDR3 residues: CASSKLLRGGSGANVLTF. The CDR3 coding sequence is TGCGCCAGCAGCAAACTGCTTCGGGGAGGCTCTGGGGCCAACGTCCTGACTTTC.

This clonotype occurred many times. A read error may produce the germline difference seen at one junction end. Here the CDR3 reads CASSYRDGTGELFF. CDR3 bases: TGTGCTAGCAGCTACCGGGACGGCACCGGGGAGCTGTTTTTT. This chain links TRBV7-7 with TRBJ2-2; the D gene could be TRBD1 or TRBD2 (5 bases each). CDR3 length: 14 amino acids. In germline, CDR1 is SSHAT, CDR2 FNYEAQ (reference sequence).

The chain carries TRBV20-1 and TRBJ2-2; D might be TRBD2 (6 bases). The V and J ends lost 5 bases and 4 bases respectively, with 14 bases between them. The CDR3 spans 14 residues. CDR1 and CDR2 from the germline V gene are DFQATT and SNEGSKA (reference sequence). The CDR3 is CSAATTGGTGELFF. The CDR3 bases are TGCAGTGCTGCCACTACCGGGGGCACCGGGGAGCTGTTTTTT.

The DNA of the CDR3 is TGTGCCAGCAGCAAGGGAGCGGGAGTGAAGAGAAATGAGCAGTTCTTC. This codes for CASSKGAGVKRNEQFF. The rearrangement joins TRBV7-3 to TRBJ2-1; 8 bases fit TRBD2. The CDR3 sequence is 16 residues long. V lost 5 bases and J lost 7; bases outside the gene matches: 13. Germline V gene sequence: CDR1 SGHTA, CDR2 FQGTGA.

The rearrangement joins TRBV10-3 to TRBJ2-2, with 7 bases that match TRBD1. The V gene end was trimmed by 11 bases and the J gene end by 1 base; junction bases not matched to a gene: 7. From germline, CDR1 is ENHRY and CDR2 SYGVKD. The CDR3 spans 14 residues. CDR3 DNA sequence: TGTGCCTCGAACAGGGGACAGAACACCGGGGAGCTGTTTTTT. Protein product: CASNRGQNTGELFF.

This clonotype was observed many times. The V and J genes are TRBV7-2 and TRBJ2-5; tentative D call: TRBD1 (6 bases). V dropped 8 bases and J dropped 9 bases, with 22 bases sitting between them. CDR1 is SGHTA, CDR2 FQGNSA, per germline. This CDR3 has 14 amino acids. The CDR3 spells CASVLGKGEWAQYF. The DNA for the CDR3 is TGTGCCAGCGTTTTGGGGAAGGGGGAGTGGGCCCAGTACTTC.

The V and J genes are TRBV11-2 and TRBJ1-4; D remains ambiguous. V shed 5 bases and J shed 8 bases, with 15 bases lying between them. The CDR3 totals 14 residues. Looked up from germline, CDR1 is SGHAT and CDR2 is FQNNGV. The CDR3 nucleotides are TGTGCCAGCAGCAGCCTCGTCCGTGGGGAAAAACTGTTTTTT. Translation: CASSSLVRGEKLFF.

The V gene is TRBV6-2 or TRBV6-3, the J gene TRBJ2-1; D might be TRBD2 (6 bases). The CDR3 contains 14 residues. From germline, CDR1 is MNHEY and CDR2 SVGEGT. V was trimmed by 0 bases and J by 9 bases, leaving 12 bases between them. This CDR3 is CASSYSSLASEQFF. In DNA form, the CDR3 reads TGTGCCAGCAGTTACTCTTCCCTAGCGTCTGAGCAGTTCTTC.

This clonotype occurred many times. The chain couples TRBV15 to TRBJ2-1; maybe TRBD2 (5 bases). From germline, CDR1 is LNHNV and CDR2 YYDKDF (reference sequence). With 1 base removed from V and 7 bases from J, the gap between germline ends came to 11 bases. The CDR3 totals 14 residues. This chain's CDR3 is CATSRVGRRNEQFF. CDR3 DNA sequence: TGTGCCACCAGCAGAGTAGGCCGGAGGAATGAGCAGTTCTTC.